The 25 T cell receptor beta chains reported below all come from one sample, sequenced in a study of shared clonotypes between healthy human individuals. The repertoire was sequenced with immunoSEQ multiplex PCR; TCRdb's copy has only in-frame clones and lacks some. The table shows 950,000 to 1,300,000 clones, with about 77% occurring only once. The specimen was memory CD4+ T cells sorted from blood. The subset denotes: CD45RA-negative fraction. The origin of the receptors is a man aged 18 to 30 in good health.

The CDR3 coding sequence is TGTGCCAGCTCACCTGATGAGACCCAGTACTTC. Encoded protein: CASSPDETQYF. The chain joins TRBV18 to TRBJ2-5; D is uncertain. This CDR3 contains 11 residues. Looked up from germline, CDR1 is KGHSH and CDR2 is LQKENI. V dropped 3 bases and J dropped 5 bases, with 4 bases sitting between them.

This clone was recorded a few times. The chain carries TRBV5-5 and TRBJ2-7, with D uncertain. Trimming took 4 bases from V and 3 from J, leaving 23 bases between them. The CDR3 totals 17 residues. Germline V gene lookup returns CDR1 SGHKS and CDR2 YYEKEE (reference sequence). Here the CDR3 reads CASSRARIGGSYYEQYF. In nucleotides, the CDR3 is TGTGCCAGCAGCCGGGCCCGTATAGGCGGATCCTACTACGAGCAGTACTTC.

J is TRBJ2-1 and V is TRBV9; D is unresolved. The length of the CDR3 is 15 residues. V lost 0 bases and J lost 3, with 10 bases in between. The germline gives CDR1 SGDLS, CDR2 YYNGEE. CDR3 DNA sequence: TGTGCCAGCAGCGTAGAGGGTGCGGTCTACAATGAGCAGTTCTTC. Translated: CASSVEGAVYNEQFF.

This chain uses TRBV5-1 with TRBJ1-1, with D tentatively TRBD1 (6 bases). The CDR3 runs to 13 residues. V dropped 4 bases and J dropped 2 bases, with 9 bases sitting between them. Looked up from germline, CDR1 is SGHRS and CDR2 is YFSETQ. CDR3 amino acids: CASSVTGNTEAFF. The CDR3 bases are TGCGCCAGCAGCGTGACAGGAAACACTGAAGCTTTCTTT.

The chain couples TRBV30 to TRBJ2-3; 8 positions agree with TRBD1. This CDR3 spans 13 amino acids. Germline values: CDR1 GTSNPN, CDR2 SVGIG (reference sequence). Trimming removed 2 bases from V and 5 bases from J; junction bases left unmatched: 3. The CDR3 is CAWSKTGGDTQYF. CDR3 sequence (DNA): TGTGCCTGGAGTAAAACAGGGGGAGATACGCAGTATTTT.

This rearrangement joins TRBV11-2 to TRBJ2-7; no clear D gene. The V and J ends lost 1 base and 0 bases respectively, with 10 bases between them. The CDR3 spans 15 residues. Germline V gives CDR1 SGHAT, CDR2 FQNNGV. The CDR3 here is CASSLGTGPSYEQYF. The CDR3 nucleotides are TGTGCCAGCAGCTTAGGTACCGGGCCCTCCTACGAGCAGTACTTC.

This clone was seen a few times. Here the CDR3 reads CASALGARGITDTQYF. CDR3 coding DNA: TGTGCTAGTGCCCTGGGGGCGCGGGGGATCACAGATACGCAGTATTTT. V usage is TRBV12-5 and J usage is TRBJ2-3; D might be TRBD2 (7 bases). Trimming took 7 bases from V and 2 from J, leaving 19 bases between them. The length of the CDR3 is 16 residues. The germline gives CDR1 LGHNT, CDR2 FRNRAP.

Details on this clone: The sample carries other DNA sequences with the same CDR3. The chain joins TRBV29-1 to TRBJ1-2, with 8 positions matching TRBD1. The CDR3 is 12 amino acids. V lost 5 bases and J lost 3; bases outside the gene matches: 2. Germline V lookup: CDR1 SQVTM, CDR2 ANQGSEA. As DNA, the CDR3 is TGCAGCGTTTCGGGACAGGACTATGGCTACACCTTC. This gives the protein CSVSGQDYGYTF.

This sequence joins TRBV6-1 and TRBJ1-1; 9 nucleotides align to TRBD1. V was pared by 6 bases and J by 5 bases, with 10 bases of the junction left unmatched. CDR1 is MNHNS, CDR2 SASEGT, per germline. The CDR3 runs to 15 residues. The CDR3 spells CASSPNSDRGTEAFF. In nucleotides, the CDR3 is TGTGCCAGCAGCCCCAACTCGGACAGGGGAACTGAAGCTTTCTTT.

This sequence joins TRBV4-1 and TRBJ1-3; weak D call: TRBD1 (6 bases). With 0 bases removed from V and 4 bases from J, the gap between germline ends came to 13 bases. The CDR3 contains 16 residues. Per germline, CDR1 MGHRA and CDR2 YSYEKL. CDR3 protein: CASSQERGSGGNTIYF. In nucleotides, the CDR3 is TGCGCCAGCAGCCAAGAAAGGGGGTCGGGGGGAAACACCATATATTTT.

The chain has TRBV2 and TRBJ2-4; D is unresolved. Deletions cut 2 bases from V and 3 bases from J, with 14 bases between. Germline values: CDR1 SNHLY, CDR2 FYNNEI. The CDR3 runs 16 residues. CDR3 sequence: CASSENRWVSKNIQYF. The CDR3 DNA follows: TGTGCCAGCAGTGAAAATCGGTGGGTCAGCAAAAACATTCAGTACTTC.

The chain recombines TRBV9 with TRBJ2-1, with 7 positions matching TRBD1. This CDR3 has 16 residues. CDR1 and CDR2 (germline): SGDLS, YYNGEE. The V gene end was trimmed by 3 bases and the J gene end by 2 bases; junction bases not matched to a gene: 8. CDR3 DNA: TGTGCCAGCAGCGCAGCGACAGGGAACACCTACAATGAGCAGTTCTTC. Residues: CASSAATGNTYNEQFF.

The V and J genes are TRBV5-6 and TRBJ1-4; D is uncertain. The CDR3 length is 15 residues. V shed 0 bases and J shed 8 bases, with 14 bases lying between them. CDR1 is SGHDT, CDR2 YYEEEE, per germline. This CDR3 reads CASSLAVDRGEKLFF. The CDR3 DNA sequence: TGTGCCAGCAGCTTGGCCGTGGACCGAGGGGAAAAACTGTTTTTT.

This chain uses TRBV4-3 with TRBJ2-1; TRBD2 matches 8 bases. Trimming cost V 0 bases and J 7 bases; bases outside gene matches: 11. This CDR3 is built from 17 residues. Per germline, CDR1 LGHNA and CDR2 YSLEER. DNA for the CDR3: TGCGCCAGCAGCCAAGATTTAGCGGGAACGATAGGGAATGAGCAGTTCTTC. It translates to CASSQDLAGTIGNEQFF.

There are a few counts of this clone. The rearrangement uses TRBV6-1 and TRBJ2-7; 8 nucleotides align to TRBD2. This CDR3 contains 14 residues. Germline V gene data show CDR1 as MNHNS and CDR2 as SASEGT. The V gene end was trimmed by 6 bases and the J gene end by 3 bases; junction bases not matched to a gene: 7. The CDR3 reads CASRSGSTNYEQYF. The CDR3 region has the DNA TGTGCCAGCAGAAGCGGGAGTACAAACTACGAGCAGTACTTC.

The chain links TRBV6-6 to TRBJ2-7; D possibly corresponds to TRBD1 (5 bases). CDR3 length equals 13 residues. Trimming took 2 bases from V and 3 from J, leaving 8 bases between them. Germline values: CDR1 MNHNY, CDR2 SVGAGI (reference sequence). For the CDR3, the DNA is TGTGCCAGCAGTTACCCGGACAACTACGAGCAGTACTTC. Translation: CASSYPDNYEQYF.

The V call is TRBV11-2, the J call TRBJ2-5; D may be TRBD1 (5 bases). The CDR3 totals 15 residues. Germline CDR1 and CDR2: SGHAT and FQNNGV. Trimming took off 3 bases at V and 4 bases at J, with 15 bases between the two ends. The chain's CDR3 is CASSFQGLRPETQYF. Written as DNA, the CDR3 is TGTGCCAGCAGCTTCCAGGGATTAAGACCAGAGACCCAGTACTTC.

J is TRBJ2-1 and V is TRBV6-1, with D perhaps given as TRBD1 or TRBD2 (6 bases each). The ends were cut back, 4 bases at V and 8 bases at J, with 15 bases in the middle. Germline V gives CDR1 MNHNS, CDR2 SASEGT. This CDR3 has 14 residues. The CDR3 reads CASSGRVGGDEQFF. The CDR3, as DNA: TGTGCCAGCAGTGGGCGGGTCGGGGGCGATGAGCAGTTCTTC.

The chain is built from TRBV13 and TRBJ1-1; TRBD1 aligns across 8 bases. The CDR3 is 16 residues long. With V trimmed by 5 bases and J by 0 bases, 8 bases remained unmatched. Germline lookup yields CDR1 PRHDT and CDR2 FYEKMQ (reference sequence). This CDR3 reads CASSKTTGAMNTEAFF. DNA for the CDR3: TGTGCCAGCAGCAAGACGACAGGGGCAATGAACACTGAAGCTTTCTTT.

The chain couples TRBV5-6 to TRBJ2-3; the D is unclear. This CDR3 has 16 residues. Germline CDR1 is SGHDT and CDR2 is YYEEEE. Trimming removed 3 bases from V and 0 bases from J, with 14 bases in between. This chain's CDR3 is CASSYYSLSSTDTQYF. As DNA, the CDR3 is TGTGCCAGCAGCTACTATTCTCTTTCTAGCACAGATACGCAGTATTTT.

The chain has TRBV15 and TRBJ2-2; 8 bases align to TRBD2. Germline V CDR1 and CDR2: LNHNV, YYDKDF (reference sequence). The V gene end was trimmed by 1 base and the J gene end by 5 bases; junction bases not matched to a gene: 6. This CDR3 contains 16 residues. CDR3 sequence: CATSRGGSGITGELFF. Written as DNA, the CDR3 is TGTGCCACCAGCAGAGGGGGTAGCGGGATTACCGGGGAGCTGTTTTTT.

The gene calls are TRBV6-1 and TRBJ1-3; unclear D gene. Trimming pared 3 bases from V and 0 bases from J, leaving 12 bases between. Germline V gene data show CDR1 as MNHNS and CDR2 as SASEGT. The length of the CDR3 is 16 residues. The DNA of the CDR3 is TGTGCCAGCAGTGATGGGCGTTTAGGCTCTGGAAACACCATATATTTT. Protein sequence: CASSDGRLGSGNTIYF.

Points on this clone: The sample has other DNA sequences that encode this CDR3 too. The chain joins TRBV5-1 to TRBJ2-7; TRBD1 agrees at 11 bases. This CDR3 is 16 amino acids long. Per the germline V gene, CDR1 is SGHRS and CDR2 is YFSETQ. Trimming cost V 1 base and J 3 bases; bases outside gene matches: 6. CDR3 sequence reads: CASSLTGTGGNYEQYF. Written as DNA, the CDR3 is TGCGCCAGCAGCTTGACCGGGACAGGGGGTAACTACGAGCAGTACTTC. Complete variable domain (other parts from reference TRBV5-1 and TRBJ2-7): KAGVTQTPRYLIKTRGQQVTLSCSPISGHRSVSWYQQTPGQGLQFLFEYFSETQRNKGNFPGRFSGRQFSNSRSEMNVSTLELGDSALYLCASSLTGTGGNYEQYFGPGTRLTVT.

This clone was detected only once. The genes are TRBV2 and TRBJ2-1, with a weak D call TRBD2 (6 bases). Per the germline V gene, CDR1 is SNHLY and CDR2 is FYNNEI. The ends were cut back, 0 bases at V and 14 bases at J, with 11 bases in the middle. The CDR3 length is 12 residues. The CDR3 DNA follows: TGTGCCAGCAGTGAAGCGGCTAGCGCGAAGTTCTTC. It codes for CASSEAASAKFF. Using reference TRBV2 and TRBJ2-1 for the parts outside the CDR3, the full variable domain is EPEVTQTPSHQVTQMGQEVILRCVPISNHLYFYWYRQILGQKVEFLVSFYNNEISEKSEIFDDQFSVERPDGSNFTLKIRSTKLEDSAMYFCASSEAASAKFFGPGTRLTVL.

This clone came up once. CDR3 DNA sequence: TGTGCCAGCAGCCGCGGACTAGCGGGAGAGACCGGGGAGCTGTTTTTT. Protein product: CASSRGLAGETGELFF. The rearrangement links TRBV7-9 to TRBJ2-2; 13 nucleotides match TRBD2. Germline CDR1 reads SEHNR; CDR2 reads FQNEAQ (reference sequence). The V gene end was trimmed by 5 bases and the J gene end by 5 bases; junction bases not matched to a gene: 5. The CDR3 sequence is 16 residues long.